The 20 T cell receptor beta chains in this list originate from one sample, sequenced in a study of blood T cell repertoires in COVID-19. Sequenced by immunoSEQ multiplex PCR; TCRdb stores in-frame clones only, minus some. The table has 65,000 to 80,000 clones, about 89% seen once. Sequencing was performed on peripheral blood. These receptors originate from a man aged 50 to 60 with active COVID-19.

The V and J genes are TRBV27 and TRBJ2-3; 7 bases fit TRBD1. CDR3 length: 17 residues. Looked up from germline, CDR1 is MNHEY and CDR2 is SMNVEV (reference sequence). The ends lost 4 bases at V and 0 bases at J; junction bases unmatched: 10. This CDR3 is CASSSLKGQPSTDTQYF. CDR3 in DNA: TGTGCCAGCAGTTCCTTAAAGGGACAGCCTAGCACAGATACGCAGTATTTT.

The CDR3 spells CASSLWEAPQPQHF. The CDR3 bases are TGTGCCAGCAGCTTGTGGGAGGCCCCTCAGCCCCAGCATTTT. This rearrangement joins TRBV7-2 to TRBJ1-5; D uncertain. The V gene's germline CDR1 is SGHTA and CDR2 FQGNSA. V shed 3 bases and J shed 6 bases, with 12 bases lying between them. The CDR3 has 14 residues.

This clone was counted between two and nine times. The V and J genes are TRBV4-2 and TRBJ2-1, with 9 positions matching TRBD2. In germline, CDR1 is LGHNA, CDR2 YNFKEQ. V was pared by 0 bases and J by 6 bases, with 18 bases of the junction left unmatched. The CDR3 sequence is 20 residues long. The CDR3 is CASSQDRTSGPNLPGNEQFF. CDR3 DNA: TGTGCCAGCAGCCAAGATCGCACTAGCGGGCCTAACCTTCCGGGCAATGAGCAGTTCTTC.

The V call is TRBV5-1, the J call TRBJ2-2; 10 bases are shared with TRBD1. Trimming cost V 8 bases and J 3 bases; bases outside gene matches: 10. The germline V gene encodes CDR1 SGHRS and CDR2 YFSETQ. The CDR3 consists of 16 residues. CDR3: CASEVGQGGDTGELFF. Written as DNA, the CDR3 is TGCGCCAGTGAGGTTGGACAGGGGGGAGACACCGGGGAGCTGTTTTTT. The full variable domain, completed using reference TRBV5-1 and TRBJ2-2, is KAGVTQTPRYLIKTRGQQVTLSCSPISGHRSVSWYQQTPGQGLQFLFEYFSETQRNKGNFPGRFSGRQFSNSRSEMNVSTLELGDSALYLCASEVGQGGDTGELFFGEGSRLTVL.

This chain links TRBV3-1 (or the pseudogene TRBV3-2) with TRBJ1-1, with a tentative D call TRBD1 (5 bases). This CDR3 has 14 amino acids. V lost 6 bases, J lost 2 bases, and 13 bases lay in between. Germline CDR1 and CDR2: LGHDT and YNNKEL (reference sequence). The CDR3: CASSLSGSNTEAFF. CDR3 DNA sequence: TGTGCCAGCAGTCTATCAGGGTCAAACACTGAAGCTTTCTTT.

The chain has TRBV3-1 (or the pseudogene TRBV3-2) and TRBJ2-1; tentatively, D is TRBD2 (6 bases). The germline CDR1 and CDR2 sequences are LGHDT and YNNKEL (reference sequence). V lost 0 bases and J lost 10, with 13 bases in between. The CDR3 covers 14 residues. CDR3 coding DNA: TGTGCCAGCAGCCAAGACCCCGGGACTTTAGAGCAGTTCTTC. It specifies CASSQDPGTLEQFF.

V gene TRBV4-1 combines with J gene TRBJ1-3, with D possibly TRBD1 on 5 matching bases. Germline V gives CDR1 MGHRA, CDR2 YSYEKL. V was pared by 3 bases and J by 0 bases, with 12 bases between. The CDR3 has 16 amino acids. The CDR3 is CASSHSSGHSGNTIYF. The CDR3 region has the DNA TGCGCCAGCAGCCACTCTAGTGGACACTCTGGAAACACCATATATTTT.

The rearrangement links TRBV5-4 to TRBJ1-6; a weak D match, TRBD1 (6 bases). V lost 4 bases and J 6 bases, leaving 11 bases between the germline ends. The germline gives CDR1 SGHNT, CDR2 YYREEE (reference sequence). The CDR3 consists of 14 residues. The CDR3 sequence is CASSPGQTNSPLHF. The DNA of the CDR3 is TGTGCCAGCAGCCCCGGACAGACTAATTCACCCCTCCACTTT. Full variable domain (remainder filled in from reference TRBV5-4 and TRBJ1-6): ETGVTQSPTHLIKTRGQQVTLRCSSQSGHNTVSWYQQALGQGPQFIFQYYREEENGRGNFPPRFSGLQFPNYSSELNVNALELDDSALYLCASSPGQTNSPLHFGNGTRLTVT.

The chain joins TRBV7-9 to TRBJ2-2, with D perhaps matching TRBD1 (5 bases). Germline V CDR1 and CDR2: SEHNR, FQNEAQ (reference sequence). The CDR3 is made up of 16 amino acids. Trimming removed 2 bases at V and 0 bases at J, with 10 bases between. The CDR3 loop is CASSLTGGTNTGELFF. The DNA of the CDR3 is TGTGCCAGCAGCTTAACAGGCGGCACGAACACCGGGGAGCTGTTTTTT.

This clone was seen once. The V and J genes are TRBV6-2 or TRBV6-3 and TRBJ2-3; 12 nucleotides line up with TRBD1. This CDR3 is 17 amino acids long. Unmatched junction bases numbered 9, after V lost 2 bases and J lost 6 bases. Germline V gene lookup returns CDR1 MNHEY and CDR2 SVGEGT. The CDR3 DNA reads as TGTGCCAGCAGTTACCTAACCGGGACAGGGGGCGTTGATACGCAGTATTTT. Its translation: CASSYLTGTGGVDTQYF.

The V gene is TRBV13, the J gene TRBJ2-7, with D perhaps TRBD2 (5 bases). V lost 5 bases, J lost 2 bases, and 7 bases lay in between. The CDR3 totals 12 residues. Per the germline V gene, CDR1 is PRHDT and CDR2 is FYEKMQ (reference sequence). The DNA of the CDR3 is TGTGCCAGCAGCGGTAGCGCCTACGAGCAGTACTTC. Protein product: CASSGSAYEQYF.

This chain uses TRBV5-4 with TRBJ2-3, with 11 bases that match TRBD2. With V trimmed by 0 bases and J by 3 bases, 9 bases remained unmatched. The CDR3 runs to 18 residues. The germline gives CDR1 SGHNT, CDR2 YYREEE (reference sequence). The CDR3 sequence is CASSLGQVLAGETDTQYF. In DNA form, the CDR3 reads TGTGCCAGCAGCTTGGGCCAAGTACTAGCGGGGGAAACAGATACGCAGTATTTT. The full variable domain, in which reference TRBV5-4 and TRBJ2-3 provide the parts outside the CDR3, is ETGVTQSPTHLIKTRGQQVTLRCSSQSGHNTVSWYQQALGQGPQFIFQYYREEENGRGNFPPRFSGLQFPNYSSELNVNALELDDSALYLCASSLGQVLAGETDTQYFGPGTRLTVL.

The chain uses TRBV27 and TRBJ1-5; D is unclear. V lost 5 bases to trimming and J lost 5 bases, with 10 bases between them. Germline-derived CDR1 and CDR2 are MNHEY and SMNVEV (reference sequence). The CDR3 covers 13 residues. The CDR3 DNA reads as TGTGCCAGCAGTCTCCGGTTTGATCAGCCCCAGCATTTT. It is translated as CASSLRFDQPQHF.

This chain uses TRBV5-1 with TRBJ1-2; the match to TRBD1 covers 8 bases. The CDR3 loop spans 15 amino acids. Germline trimming cut 3 bases from V and 3 bases from J; bases unmatched to any gene: 7. The V gene's germline CDR1 is SGHRS and CDR2 YFSETQ. CDR3 sequence reads: CASSSRTGQDYGYTF. The CDR3 DNA sequence: TGCGCCAGCAGCTCCCGGACAGGGCAAGACTATGGCTACACCTTC.

The CDR3 spells CASSPPGGVNTEAFF. The CDR3 DNA reads TGTGCCAGCTCACCTCCAGGGGGCGTGAACACTGAAGCTTTCTTT. The J gene is TRBJ1-1, the V gene TRBV18; 8 positions match TRBD1. J was trimmed by 0 bases and V by 3 bases; bases with no gene match: 3. Germline V gene sequence: CDR1 KGHSH, CDR2 LQKENI. The CDR3 sequence is 15 residues long.

The chain uses TRBV6-5 and TRBJ2-1; 10 bases line up with TRBD2. Germline CDR1 is MNHEY and CDR2 is SVGAGI. V was clipped by 4 bases and J by 9 bases; unmatched bases: 9. CDR3 size: 15 residues. CDR3 DNA sequence: TGTGCCAGCAGTTGGGCTAGCGGGAGTGAGGGTGAGCAGTTCTTC. Its translation is CASSWASGSEGEQFF.

This chain connects TRBV5-1 to TRBJ2-3; 11 nucleotides agree with TRBD2. V lost 4 bases, J lost 2 bases, and 6 bases stayed unmatched. The CDR3 length is 16 residues. Looked up from germline, CDR1 is SGHRS and CDR2 is YFSETQ. The CDR3 sequence: CASSGGTSGLTDTQYF. The CDR3 DNA is TGCGCCAGCAGCGGAGGGACTAGCGGCCTCACAGATACGCAGTATTTT.

The V and J genes are TRBV7-9 and TRBJ1-2; TRBD1 matches at 9 bases. This CDR3 has 15 residues. V dropped 4 bases and J dropped 5; count of bases not matched to a gene: 8. Looked up from germline, CDR1 is SEHNR and CDR2 is FQNEAQ (reference sequence). The CDR3 reads CASSYPGQGTYGYTF. CDR3 in DNA: TGTGCCAGCAGCTACCCCGGACAGGGGACGTATGGCTACACCTTC.

The chain combines TRBV7-3 with TRBJ2-1; 14 bases line up with TRBD2. This CDR3 has 18 amino acids. Losses at the gene ends were 5 bases for V and 4 bases for J; bases not matched to a gene: 10. In germline, CDR1 is SGHTA, CDR2 FQGTGA. This CDR3 reads CASSPSPGLAGDYNEQFF. CDR3 nucleotides: TGTGCCAGCAGCCCGTCTCCGGGACTAGCGGGGGATTACAATGAGCAGTTCTTC.

V usage is TRBV28 and J usage is TRBJ1-3; D may be TRBD1 (5 bases). The CDR3 is made up of 18 amino acids. Trimming stripped 3 bases from V and 8 bases from J, with 26 bases between. CDR1 MDHEN and CDR2 SYDVKM come from the germline V gene. The CDR3: CASSFNSQEGLLEDTIYF. As DNA, the CDR3 is TGTGCCAGCAGTTTCAATTCACAGGAGGGACTCCTGGAGGACACCATATATTTT. The full variable domain, its missing parts supplied by reference TRBV28 and TRBJ1-3, is DVKVTQSSRYLVKRTGEKVFLECVQDMDHENMFWYRQDPGLGLRLIYFSYDVKMKEKGDIPEGYSVSREKKERFSLILESASTNQTSMYLCASSFNSQEGLLEDTIYFGEGSWLTVV.